The entry that follows covers one T cell receptor (beta chain) sequence. The antigen remains unidentified. A template switching step contributed a universal primer site, while unique molecular identifiers were present in the cDNA. TCRdb passed the 5' RACE reads through MiXCR, listing each CDR3 protein once. This table holds approximately 500,000 distinct CDR3 sequences, roughly 15% found once. The data belong to a study of identical twins. The trim removed 1 base at V and 4 bases at J, leaving 11 bases unmatched. Germline V gene sequence: CDR1 MNHEY, CDR2 SVGEGT. CDR3 length: 18 residues. Broader study findings: In cord blood, abundant beta clonotypes had fewer insertions; memory showed no trend.

This same sample was also taken into another study, of yellow fever vaccine responses in identical twins.

The chain is built from TRBV6-2 or TRBV6-3 and TRBJ2-3; 10 bases map to TRBD2. The specimen sequenced was CD4+ T cells sorted from blood. The sequence was collected from a woman aged 18-35 years in good health. The CDR3 loop is CASSYWTSGEGSPDTQYF. DNA for the CDR3: TGTGCCAGCAGTTACTGGACTAGCGGAGAAGGGTCCCCAGATACGCAGTATTTT.